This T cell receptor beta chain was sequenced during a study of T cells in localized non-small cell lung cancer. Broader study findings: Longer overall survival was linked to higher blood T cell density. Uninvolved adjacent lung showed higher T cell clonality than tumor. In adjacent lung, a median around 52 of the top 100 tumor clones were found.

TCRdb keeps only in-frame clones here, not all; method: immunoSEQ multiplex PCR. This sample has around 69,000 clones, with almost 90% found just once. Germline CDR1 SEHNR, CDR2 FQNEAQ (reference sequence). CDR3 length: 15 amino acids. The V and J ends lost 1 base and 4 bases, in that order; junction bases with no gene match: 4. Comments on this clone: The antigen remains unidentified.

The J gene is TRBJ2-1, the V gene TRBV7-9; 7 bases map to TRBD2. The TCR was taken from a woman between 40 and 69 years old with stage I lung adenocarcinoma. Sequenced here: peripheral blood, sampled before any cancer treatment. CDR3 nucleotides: TGTGCCAGCAGCTTAGTATGGGGAGGGTACAATGAGCAGTTCTTC. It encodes CASSLVWGGYNEQFF. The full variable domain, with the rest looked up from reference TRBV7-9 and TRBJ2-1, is DTGVSQNPRHKITKRGQNVTFRCDPISEHNRLYWYRQTLGQGPEFLTYFQNEAQLEKSRLLSDRFSAERPKGSFSTLEIQRTEQGDSAMYLCASSLVWGGYNEQFFGPGTRLTVL.